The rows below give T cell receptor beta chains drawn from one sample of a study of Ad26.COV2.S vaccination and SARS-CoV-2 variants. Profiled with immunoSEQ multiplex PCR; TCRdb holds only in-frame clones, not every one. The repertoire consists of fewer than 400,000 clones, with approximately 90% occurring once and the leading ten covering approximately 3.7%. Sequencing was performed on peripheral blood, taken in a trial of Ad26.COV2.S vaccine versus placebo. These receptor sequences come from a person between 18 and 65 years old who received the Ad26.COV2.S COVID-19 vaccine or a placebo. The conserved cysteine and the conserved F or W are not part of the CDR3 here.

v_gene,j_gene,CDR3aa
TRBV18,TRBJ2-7,ASSPVGQGASYEQY
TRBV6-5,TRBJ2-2,ASRTGQNTGELF
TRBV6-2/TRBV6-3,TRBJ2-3,ASSLAGGSTDTQY
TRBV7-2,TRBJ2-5,ASSARLAEETQY
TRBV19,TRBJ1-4,ASRYGQGRNEKLF
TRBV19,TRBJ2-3,ASSLTSTDTQY
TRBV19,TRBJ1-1,ASRGLDPEAF
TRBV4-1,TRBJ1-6,ASSLQGSNSPLH
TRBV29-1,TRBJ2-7,SVETGTGYEQY
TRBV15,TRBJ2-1,ATSRDQPGEGEQF
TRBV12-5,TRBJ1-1,ASGLSWGMNTEAF
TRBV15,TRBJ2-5,ATSRVTSGTGTQY
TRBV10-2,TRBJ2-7,ASSPLAGGSYEQY
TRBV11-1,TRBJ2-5,ASSHDQETQY
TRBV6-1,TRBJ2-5,ASSEVRGETQY
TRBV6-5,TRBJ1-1,ASSYVDRAGTEAF
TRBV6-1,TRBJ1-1,ASSEARADRGTGEAF
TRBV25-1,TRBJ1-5,ASSEGGQGALQPQH
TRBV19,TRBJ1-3,ASTRSGNTIY
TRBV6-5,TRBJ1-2,ASSPTTVYGYT
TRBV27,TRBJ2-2,ASSFPTGELF
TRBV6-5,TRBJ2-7,ASNQDRALYEQY
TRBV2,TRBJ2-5,ASKPGRQETQY
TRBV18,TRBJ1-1,ASSPSVGNTEAF
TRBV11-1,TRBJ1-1,ASSLGQGEAF
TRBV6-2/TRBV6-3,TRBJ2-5,AGSPLAARETQY
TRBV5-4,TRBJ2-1,ASSYHGGGNEQF
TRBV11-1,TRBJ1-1,ASSLNRVVNTEAF
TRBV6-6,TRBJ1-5,ASSRLRGNDQPQH
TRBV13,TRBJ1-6,ASSDGYGGSPLH
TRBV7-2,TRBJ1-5,ASGRPNQPQH
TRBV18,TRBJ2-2,ASSPGTSNTGELF
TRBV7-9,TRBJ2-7,ASSLGGTYEQY
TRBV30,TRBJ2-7,AWGGDSYEQY
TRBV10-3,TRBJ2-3,AISGGAGGVPDTQY
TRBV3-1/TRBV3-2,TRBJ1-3,ASSQENWSGNTIY
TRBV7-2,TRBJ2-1,ASSLGHGDNEQF
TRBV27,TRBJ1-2,ASRNTGQGAGNYGYT
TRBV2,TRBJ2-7,ASSETYEQY
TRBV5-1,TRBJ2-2,ASSLGGANTGELF
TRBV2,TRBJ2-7,ASNPSGATYEQY
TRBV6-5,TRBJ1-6,ASSYRGQSPLH
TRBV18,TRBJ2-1,ASSLTRASSYNEQF
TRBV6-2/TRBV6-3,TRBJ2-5,ASSLASRETQY
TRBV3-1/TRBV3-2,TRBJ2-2,ASSRTGYTGELF
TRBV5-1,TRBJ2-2,ASSPGDTGELF
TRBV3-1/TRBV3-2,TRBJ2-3,ASSQLTGEYTDTQY